Below, 8 T cell receptor beta chains from the same sample are listed, as sequenced in a study of radiation and T cells in renal cell carcinoma. Indicated time point: blood 4 weeks post-SBRT, at nephrectomy. The treatment: 15 Gy SBRT to primary tumor, nephrectomy 4 weeks later. Assay: immunoSEQ multiplex PCR; the TCRdb copy retains only in-frame clones and omits some. The sample lists 40,000 to 50,000 clones, about 82% occurring once. The sample consisted of blood, taken from a patient whose treatment included radiotherapy and nephrectomy. These receptors were obtained from a woman in her seventies with renal cell carcinoma.

The chain has TRBV6-5 and TRBJ1-4; no reliable D call. The CDR3 runs to 13 residues. Germline-derived CDR1 and CDR2 are MNHEY and SVGAGI. V lost 5 bases and J 0 bases, leaving 4 bases between the germline ends. The chain's CDR3 is CASSRTTNEKLFF. The CDR3, as DNA: TGTGCCAGCAGTCGGACAACTAATGAAAAACTGTTTTTT.

The chain joins TRBV6-5 to TRBJ1-2; TRBD1 is a possible D gene (5 bases). The CDR3 has 14 residues. The ends were cut back, 2 bases at V and 4 bases at J, with 11 bases in the middle. The V gene's germline CDR1 is MNHEY and CDR2 SVGAGI. DNA of the CDR3: TGTGCCAGCAGTTACAGTGAGGGGTCCTATGGCTACACCTTC. It codes for CASSYSEGSYGYTF.

This chain joins TRBV5-4 and TRBJ1-2; D call uncertain. Between the trimmed V and J ends, which lost 0 bases and 6 bases, there was a span of 15 bases. Germline V gene data show CDR1 as SGHNT and CDR2 as YYREEE (reference sequence). The CDR3 runs 15 residues. As DNA, the CDR3 is TGTGCCAGCAGCTTGGACGGCCCTGAAGTGAATGGCTACACCTTC. Its translation is CASSLDGPEVNGYTF.

The chain combines TRBV19 with TRBJ2-1; 9 nucleotides align to TRBD2. This CDR3 region has 16 residues. V gave up 5 bases and J gave up 5 bases; unmatched junction bases: 10. In germline, CDR1 is LNHDA, CDR2 SQIVND (reference sequence). The CDR3 DNA sequence: TGTGCCAGTAGTCCGGCGGGAGGGCCAATAAACAATGAGCAGTTCTTC. Translating it yields CASSPAGGPINNEQFF.

This rearrangement joins TRBV7-8 to TRBJ1-5; 8 bases map to TRBD1. Per germline, CDR1 SGHVS and CDR2 FQNEAQ. CDR3 length: 15 residues. The V and J ends lost 4 bases and 2 bases, in that order; junction bases with no gene match: 4. The CDR3 nucleotides are TGTGCCAGCAGCTCATCGACAGGGGGCAATCAGCCCCAGCATTTT. It yields the protein CASSSSTGGNQPQHF. The variable domain in full, completed from reference TRBV7-8 and TRBJ1-5, reads GAGVSQSPRYKVAKRGQDVALRCDPISGHVSLFWYQQALGQGPEFLTYFQNEAQLDKSGLPSDRFFAERPEGSVSTLKIQRTQQEDSAVYLCASSSSTGGNQPQHFGDGTRLSIL.

The chain couples TRBV6-5 to TRBJ2-3; D may be TRBD1 or TRBD2 (5 bases each). CDR1 MNHEY and CDR2 SVGAGI come from the germline V gene. Trimming shortened V by 0 bases and J by 2 bases, and 6 bases separated the two germline ends. The CDR3 runs to 14 residues. CDR3: CASSYSGTTDTQYF. The CDR3 region has the DNA TGTGCCAGCAGTTACTCGGGGACCACAGATACGCAGTATTTT.

This clone was seen just once. The chain carries TRBV2 and TRBJ1-5, with TRBD1 as a possible D gene (6 bases). V lost 5 bases to trimming and J lost 3 bases, with 8 bases between them. The CDR3 sequence is 13 residues long. The germline gives CDR1 SNHLY, CDR2 FYNNEI. This CDR3 is CASSRQVNQPQHF. CDR3 nucleotides: TGTGCCAGCAGTCGACAGGTCAATCAGCCCCAGCATTTT.

This clone was seen many times. This sequence joins TRBV19 and TRBJ2-7; 9 nucleotides align to TRBD1. The CDR3 loop spans 15 amino acids. The junction had 7 bases not matched to a gene; V was cut back by 4 bases and J by 3 bases. Germline V gives CDR1 LNHDA, CDR2 SQIVND (reference sequence). CDR3 nucleotides: TGTGCCAGTAGTAGTAGTCCGGGACAGGGCTACGAGCAGTACTTC. It specifies CASSSSPGQGYEQYF.